These T cell receptor beta chains were read from a single sample in a study of blood T cell repertoires in COVID-19. TCRdb's table, derived via immunoSEQ multiplex PCR, lists solely in-frame clones and lacks some. The table shows around 290,000 clones, with roughly 90% occurring only once. Sequencing was done on a sample of PBMCs or T cells enriched from blood (not recorded which). Receptor source: a woman younger than 45 who had recovered from COVID-19. The CDR3 runs from the conserved cysteine through the conserved F or W. The order of the fields is clone size, J gene, V gene, D gene, CDR3 protein, CDR3 DNA. A D gene is named only where the DNA matches it firmly. Rows give clone size only sometimes, using once, few, many, or a class for an expanded clone.

size: -; J: TRBJ2-1; V: TRBV6-5; D: -; CDR3: CATGLLLQFF; DNA: TGTGCCACAGGATTACTCTTGCAGTTCTTC
size: -; J: TRBJ2-3; V: TRBV19; D: TRBD2; CDR3: CASSTQPGLITDTQYF; DNA: TGTGCCAGTAGTACCCAGCCGGGACTAATAACAGATACGCAGTATTTT
size: -; J: TRBJ2-1; V: TRBV29-1; D: -; CDR3: CSVQGFRNEQFF; DNA: TGCAGCGTTCAAGGGTTCCGGAATGAGCAGTTCTTC
size: -; J: TRBJ1-5; V: TRBV3-1/TRBV3-2; D: -; CDR3: CASSLTVGGNQPQHF; DNA: TGTGCCAGCAGCCTAACAGTCGGCGGCAATCAGCCCCAGCATTTT
size: -; J: TRBJ1-6; V: TRBV3-1/TRBV3-2; D: TRBD1; CDR3: CASSQDPRQGSYNSPLHF; DNA: TGTGCCAGCAGCCAAGATCCCCGACAGGGTTCCTATAATTCACCCCTCCACTTT
size: -; J: TRBJ2-1; V: TRBV10-1; D: -; CDR3: CASSISGSSYNEQFF; DNA: TGCGCCAGCAGCATAAGCGGTAGCTCCTACAATGAGCAGTTCTTC
size: few; J: TRBJ1-2; V: TRBV7-2; D: TRBD1; CDR3: CASSLGTAKSYGYTF; DNA: TGTGCCAGCAGCTTGGGGACAGCTAAATCCTATGGCTACACCTTC
size: -; J: TRBJ1-5; V: TRBV19; D: TRBD1; CDR3: CASRTYGTGGGSNQPQHF; DNA: TGTGCCAGTAGGACATATGGGACAGGGGGCGGTAGCAATCAGCCCCAGCATTTT
size: -; J: TRBJ1-1; V: TRBV28; D: TRBD1; CDR3: CASSLGGQGSEAFF; DNA: TGTGCCAGCAGTTTGGGGGGACAGGGGTCTGAAGCTTTCTTT
size: once; J: TRBJ1-1; V: TRBV25-1; D: -; CDR3: CASKQGNTEAFF; DNA: TGTGCCAGCAAACAGGGGAACACTGAAGCTTTCTTT
size: -; J: TRBJ2-2; V: TRBV5-1; D: TRBD1; CDR3: CASSSGQGAFGELFF; DNA: TGCGCCAGCAGCTCTGGACAGGGGGCCTTTGGGGAGCTGTTTTTT
size: -; J: TRBJ1-2; V: TRBV29-1; D: TRBD1; CDR3: CSVRDRGAYGYTF; DNA: TGCAGCGTGAGGGACAGGGGCGCCTATGGCTACACCTTC
size: -; J: TRBJ1-1; V: TRBV7-9; D: -; CDR3: CASSLQSNEAFF; DNA: TGTGCCAGCAGCTTGCAAAGCAATGAAGCTTTCTTT
size: -; J: TRBJ2-1; V: TRBV19; D: TRBD1; CDR3: CASSIGTAIYNEQFF; DNA: TGTGCCAGTAGTATTGGGACAGCGATATACAATGAGCAGTTCTTC
size: -; J: TRBJ1-5; V: TRBV19; D: -; CDR3: CASRRLYSNQPQHF; DNA: TGTGCCAGTAGGCGACTGTATAGCAATCAGCCCCAGCATTTT
size: -; J: TRBJ2-3; V: TRBV27; D: -; CDR3: CASSLGRGGRDTQYF; DNA: TGTGCCAGCAGTTTGGGGCGGGGAGGTCGAGATACGCAGTATTTT
size: -; J: TRBJ2-7; V: TRBV7-9; D: TRBD2; CDR3: CASSKSGGVYEQYF; DNA: TGTGCCAGCAGCAAATCGGGGGGGGTATACGAGCAGTACTTC
size: -; J: TRBJ1-2; V: TRBV3-1/TRBV3-2; D: -; CDR3: CASSQSLLTPLGYTF; DNA: TGTGCCAGCAGCCAAAGCCTCTTAACCCCCCTGGGCTACACCTTC
size: once; J: TRBJ2-1; V: TRBV9; D: -; CDR3: CASSGGVGYEQFF; DNA: TGTGCCAGCAGCGGGGGAGTTGGCTATGAGCAGTTCTTC
size: -; J: TRBJ2-5; V: TRBV10-3; D: TRBD1; CDR3: CAISSPVQGQETQYF; DNA: TGTGCCATCTCTTCACCGGTACAGGGGCAAGAGACCCAGTACTTC
size: -; J: TRBJ2-7; V: TRBV27; D: -; CDR3: CASSLSPGTGSNEQYF; DNA: TGTGCCAGCAGTTTATCTCCGGGCACAGGGTCCAACGAGCAGTACTTC
size: -; J: TRBJ1-1; V: TRBV11-2; D: TRBD1; CDR3: CASSLGDRLQLNTEAFF; DNA: TGTGCCAGCAGCTTAGGGGACAGGTTACAGTTGAACACTGAAGCTTTCTTT
size: few; J: TRBJ1-1; V: TRBV19; D: -; CDR3: CATCGPHRIGETNTEAFF; DNA: TGTGCCACCTGTGGTCCGCATCGTATAGGGGAAACAAACACTGAAGCTTTCTTT
size: -; J: TRBJ2-6; V: TRBV4-1; D: -; CDR3: CASSQERLLSSSGANVLTF; DNA: TGCGCCAGCAGCCAAGAGAGGTTGTTGAGTAGCTCTGGGGCCAACGTCCTGACTTTC
size: -; J: TRBJ2-1; V: TRBV2; D: -; CDR3: CASNRGGYNEQFF; DNA: TGTGCCAGCAACAGGGGGGGCTACAATGAGCAGTTCTTC
size: -; J: TRBJ2-7; V: TRBV18; D: -; CDR3: CASSVLGQNVYEQYF; DNA: TGTGCCAGCTCGGTACTTGGACAGAATGTCTACGAGCAGTACTTC
size: -; J: TRBJ2-7; V: TRBV4-2; D: TRBD2; CDR3: CASSQGTTQPGLAGGLEYF; DNA: TGTGCCAGCAGCCAAGGAACCACCCAACCGGGACTAGCGGGAGGGTTGGAGTACTTC
size: -; J: TRBJ2-2; V: TRBV6-5; D: TRBD2; CDR3: CASSYSGGERVGELFF; DNA: TGTGCCAGCAGTTACTCGGGAGGGGAGAGGGTCGGGGAGCTGTTTTTT
size: -; J: TRBJ2-5; V: TRBV19; D: TRBD2; CDR3: CASSPILANQETQYF; DNA: TGTGCCAGTAGTCCGATACTAGCGAACCAAGAGACCCAGTACTTC
size: -; J: TRBJ1-3; V: TRBV28; D: -; CDR3: CASSFTGVGGNTIYF; DNA: TGTGCCAGCAGTTTTACCGGGGTGGGAGGAAACACCATATATTTT
size: -; J: TRBJ1-5; V: TRBV18; D: -; CDR3: CASSPGANQPQHF; DNA: TGTGCCAGCTCACCAGGGGCCAATCAGCCCCAGCATTTT
size: once; J: TRBJ1-5; V: TRBV18; D: -; CDR3: CASSPAGPDSNQPQHF; DNA: TGTGCCAGCTCACCAGCAGGGCCCGATAGCAATCAGCCCCAGCATTTT
size: -; J: TRBJ2-1; V: TRBV19; D: -; CDR3: CASSIVLLREQFF; DNA: TGTGCCAGTAGTATAGTCCTCCTTCGGGAGCAGTTCTTC
size: -; J: TRBJ2-5; V: TRBV7-2; D: TRBD2; CDR3: CASSPGRGGLQETQYF; DNA: TGTGCCAGCAGCCCAGGCCGGGGGGGCCTCCAAGAGACCCAGTACTTC
size: -; J: TRBJ2-7; V: TRBV27; D: TRBD1; CDR3: CASSFVGTDYEQYF; DNA: TGTGCCAGCAGTTTCGTCGGGACAGACTACGAGCAGTACTTC
size: few; J: TRBJ2-7; V: TRBV6-5; D: -; CDR3: CASTKGGSRAYEQYF; DNA: TGTGCCAGCACCAAAGGAGGGAGTAGGGCCTACGAGCAGTACTTC
size: -; J: TRBJ2-7; V: TRBV28; D: TRBD1; CDR3: CASSSPGTGDYEQYF; DNA: TGTGCCAGCAGTTCACCCGGGACAGGGGATTACGAGCAGTACTTC
size: -; J: TRBJ2-1; V: TRBV9; D: -; CDR3: CASSVVAGRGYNEQFF; DNA: TGTGCCAGCAGCGTAGTTGCGGGGCGAGGCTACAATGAGCAGTTCTTC
size: -; J: TRBJ1-5; V: TRBV27; D: -; CDR3: CASSSQTINQPQHF; DNA: TGTGCCAGCAGTTCACAGACTATCAATCAGCCCCAGCATTTT
size: -; J: TRBJ2-5; V: TRBV7-2; D: TRBD1; CDR3: CASSFNRGQETQYF; DNA: TGTGCCAGCAGCTTTAACAGGGGGCAAGAGACCCAGTACTTC
size: -; J: TRBJ1-1; V: TRBV18; D: TRBD1; CDR3: CASSPTGVVEAFF; DNA: TGTGCCAGCTCCCCAACAGGGGTGGTTGAAGCTTTCTTT
size: once; J: TRBJ1-1; V: TRBV30; D: -; CDR3: CAWSRSLNTEAFF; DNA: TGTGCCTGGAGTAGGAGTTTGAACACTGAAGCTTTCTTT
size: -; J: TRBJ2-1; V: TRBV19; D: -; CDR3: CASRRGPYNEQFF; DNA: TGTGCCAGTCGCAGGGGACCCTACAATGAGCAGTTCTTC
size: -; J: TRBJ1-4; V: TRBV7-9; D: TRBD1; CDR3: CASSFMTGTNEKLFF; DNA: TGTGCCAGCAGCTTTATGACAGGGACTAATGAAAAACTGTTTTTT
size: -; J: TRBJ2-3; V: TRBV4-1; D: TRBD1; CDR3: CATSDRPTDTQYF; DNA: TGCGCCACCTCGGACAGGCCCACAGATACGCAGTATTTT
size: -; J: TRBJ1-2; V: TRBV18; D: -; CDR3: CASSSDRGDKNGYTF; DNA: TGTGCCAGCTCCAGCGACCGGGGGGACAAGAATGGCTACACCTTC
size: -; J: TRBJ2-2; V: TRBV10-3; D: -; CDR3: CAISGLAPTGELFF; DNA: TGTGCCATCAGTGGGCTAGCCCCCACCGGGGAGCTGTTTTTT